These 20 T cell receptor beta chains originate from one sample sequenced in a study of CD8 T cells in ankylosing spondylitis. TCRdb re-analysed the 5' RACE reads in MiXCR, keeping a single row per CDR3 protein. The table includes 200,000 or so distinct CDR3 sequences, roughly 20% detected once. Material: blood, either unsorted or a sorted T cell fraction (not recorded which). Receptors were obtained from a male donor aged 5-29 years with ankylosing spondylitis or in good health (not recorded which).

This clonotype has at least ten counts. The chain recombines TRBV10-3 with TRBJ2-3, with TRBD1 matching over 8 bases. Looked up from germline, CDR1 is ENHRY and CDR2 is SYGVKD. V shed 3 bases, J shed 0 bases, and the junction held 2 bases outside the gene matches. The CDR3 extends over 15 amino acids. DNA for the CDR3: TGTGCCATCAGTGAACGGGACAGGAGCACAGATACGCAGTATTTT. This codes for CAISERDRSTDTQYF.

In this sample, this clonotype turned up many times. This chain's CDR3 is CASSLTSRGEETQYF. The CDR3 DNA reads as TGCGCCAGCAGCTTGACTTCGAGGGGGGAAGAGACCCAGTACTTC. The chain combines TRBV5-1 with TRBJ2-5, with D possibly being TRBD1 or TRBD2 (6 bases each). V lost 1 base, J lost 3 bases, and 13 bases lay in between. CDR1 and CDR2 (germline): SGHRS, YFSETQ. The CDR3 sequence is 15 residues long.

This clonotype showed up many times. The chain joins TRBV20-1 to TRBJ2-3; unclear D gene. This CDR3 contains 15 residues. Trimming took off 3 bases at V and 2 bases at J, with 15 bases between the two ends. Germline CDR1 is DFQATT and CDR2 is SNEGSKA (reference sequence). The CDR3 nucleotides read TGCAGTGCTAGCCCGGACGGGCAAATCACAGATACGCAGTATTTT. It is translated as CSASPDGQITDTQYF.

This clonotype has a count of ten or more. V and J are TRBV3-1 and TRBJ2-4; 8 bases agree with TRBD2. Germline lookup yields CDR1 LGHDT and CDR2 YNNKEL (reference sequence). CDR3 length: 16 residues. Trimming cost V 1 base and J 0 bases; bases outside gene matches: 2. This CDR3 reads CASSQAGGIAKNIQYF. Here the CDR3 DNA reads TGTGCCAGCAGCCAAGCGGGGGGGATAGCCAAAAACATTCAGTACTTC. Looking up the rest from reference TRBV3-1 and TRBJ2-4 gives the full variable domain: DTAVSQTPKYLVTQMGNDKSIKCEQNLGHDTMYWYKQDSKKFLKIMFSYNNKELIINETVPNRFSPKSPDKAHLNLHINSLELGDSAVYFCASSQAGGIAKNIQYFGAGTRLSVL.

This clonotype was observed at least ten times. This chain joins TRBV6-2 or TRBV6-3 and TRBJ2-1; 8 bases align to TRBD2. V was pared by 7 bases and J by 6 bases, with 5 bases of the junction left unmatched. Germline V gene lookup returns CDR1 MNHEY and CDR2 SVGEGT. The CDR3 totals 13 residues. The DNA of the CDR3 is TGTGCCAGCAAGTCAAGCGGGAGCAATGAGCAGTTCTTC. This sequence encodes CASKSSGSNEQFF.

This clonotype was counted ten times or more. V gene TRBV5-5 combines with J gene TRBJ1-2; 7 bases line up with TRBD1. Germline V gene lookup returns CDR1 SGHKS and CDR2 YYEKEE (reference sequence). Germline trimming cut 0 bases from V and 4 bases from J; bases unmatched to any gene: 12. The CDR3 has 17 amino acids. The DNA for the CDR3 is TGTGCCAGCAGCTTGGCGGACAGGTCCCGGGGCCTCTATGGCTACACCTTC. This encodes CASSLADRSRGLYGYTF.

V gene TRBV20-1 combines with J gene TRBJ2-1, with 13 bases matching TRBD2. CDR1 and CDR2 from the germline V gene are DFQATT and SNEGSKA (reference sequence). The CDR3 spans 14 residues. After removal of 6 bases from V and 5 bases from J, the junction contained 4 bases not matched to a gene. As DNA, the CDR3 is TGCAGTGCAAGGGGGACTAGCGGGAACAATGAGCAGTTCTTC. This encodes CSARGTSGNNEQFF.

Many counts were recorded for this clonotype. J is TRBJ2-1 and V is TRBV27, with D perhaps TRBD2 (6 bases). CDR3 length: 14 residues. Germline lookup yields CDR1 MNHEY and CDR2 SMNVEV (reference sequence). Trimming removed 6 bases from V and 7 bases from J, with 16 bases in between. This chain's CDR3 is CASSSRGFMNEQFF. In nucleotides, the CDR3 is TGTGCCAGCAGCTCCCGGGGGTTCATGAATGAGCAGTTCTTC.

The table lists this clonotype with many counts. The J gene is TRBJ2-3, the V gene TRBV6-5, with a weak D call TRBD2 (5 bases). The V end was cut by 7 bases, the J end by 6 bases, with 8 bases between. There are 11 residues in the CDR3. Germline CDR1 and CDR2: MNHEY and SVGAGI. The CDR3 sequence is CASTRGDTQYF. The CDR3 coding sequence is TGTGCCAGCACCCGCGGGGATACGCAGTATTTT.

Many counts were recorded for this clonotype. The chain couples TRBV12-3 or TRBV12-4 to TRBJ1-2; tentative D call: TRBD1 (5 bases). With 5 bases removed from V and 1 base from J, the gap between germline ends came to 8 bases. The CDR3 runs 13 residues. This CDR3 reads CASSKQVNYGYTF. The CDR3 region has the DNA TGTGCCAGCAGTAAACAGGTTAACTATGGCTACACCTTC.

This clonotype occurred many times. The rearrangement links TRBV5-1 to TRBJ2-7; a weak D match, TRBD1 (5 bases). Germline assignment: CDR1 SGHRS and CDR2 YFSETQ. Deletions cut 4 bases from V and 6 bases from J, with 11 bases between. The CDR3 extends over 12 amino acids. CDR3 nucleotide sequence: TGCGCCAGCAGCCAGACAGCTCGCGAGCAGTACGTC. It codes for CASSQTAREQYV.

At least ten counts were recorded for this clonotype. The V gene is TRBV20-1, the J gene TRBJ2-3, with D uncertain. CDR3 length: 10 amino acids. Looked up from germline, CDR1 is DFQATT and CDR2 is SNEGSKA (reference sequence). Trimming stripped 3 bases from V and 7 bases from J, with 5 bases between. The CDR3, as DNA: TGCAGTGCTAGTCTGCATACGCAGTATTTT. This translates into CSASLHTQYF.

This clonotype has ten or more counts. This rearrangement joins TRBV10-3 to TRBJ2-7; 11 bases are shared with TRBD2. The V and J ends lost 11 bases and 3 bases, in that order; junction bases with no gene match: 3. CDR1 is ENHRY and CDR2 is SYGVKD in the germline V gene. The CDR3 runs to 12 residues. The CDR3 nucleotides read TGTGCCTCACTAGCGGGAGACTACGAGCAGTACTTC. Translated: CASLAGDYEQYF.

The chain recombines TRBV7-6 with TRBJ2-6; 8 bases match TRBD2. The CDR3 has 20 amino acids. Looked up from germline, CDR1 is SGHVS and CDR2 is FNYEAQ. V shed 3 bases, J shed 0 bases, and the junction held 13 bases outside the gene matches. The CDR3 loop is CASSLEPPGLVISGANVLTF. The CDR3 DNA reads as TGTGCCAGCAGCTTGGAACCCCCGGGACTAGTGATCTCTGGGGCCAACGTCCTGACTTTC.

This clonotype appeared once. The chain employs TRBV6-4 and TRBJ2-1; TRBD1 aligns across 11 bases. V shed 5 bases, J shed 5 bases, and the junction held 5 bases outside the gene matches. In germline, CDR1 is MRHNA, CDR2 SNTAGT. The CDR3 covers 15 residues. The CDR3 sequence is CASSTDRGPHNEQFF. The CDR3 nucleotides read TGTGCCAGCAGTACGGACAGGGGGCCACACAATGAGCAGTTCTTC.

In its sample, this clonotype was seen many times. The J gene is TRBJ2-3, the V gene TRBV15, with 7 bases aligning to TRBD1. The CDR3 spans 20 residues. The V gene end was trimmed by 2 bases and the J gene end by 4 bases; junction bases not matched to a gene: 21. Germline CDR1 LNHNV, CDR2 YYDKDF (reference sequence). CDR3 DNA sequence: TGTGCCACCAGCAGATCAATGTCCACCATACAGGGGAATGGGGCAGATACGCAGTATTTT. It encodes CATSRSMSTIQGNGADTQYF.

This clonotype showed up many times. V and J are TRBV15 and TRBJ2-7; D is undetermined. V was trimmed by 5 bases and J by 5 bases, leaving 13 bases between them. From germline, CDR1 is LNHNV and CDR2 YYDKDF (reference sequence). The CDR3 extends over 13 amino acids. CDR3 region: CATSLQRLHEQYF. As DNA, the CDR3 is TGTGCCACCAGCCTACAGAGACTCCACGAGCAGTACTTC.

This clonotype has ten or more counts. CDR3 DNA sequence: TGCAGTGCACCCGGGACAGGGGAGGAGACCCAGTACTTC. It translates to CSAPGTGEETQYF. This chain links TRBV20-1 with TRBJ2-5, with TRBD1 identical over 10 bases. Looked up from germline, CDR1 is DFQATT and CDR2 is SNEGSKA (reference sequence). The J segment lost 5 bases and the V segment lost 6 bases, leaving 6 bases of the junction unmatched. This CDR3 is built from 13 residues.

This clonotype was observed many times. The V and J genes are TRBV4-1 and TRBJ1-2; unclear D gene. The CDR3 consists of 13 residues. The V and J ends lost 0 bases and 7 bases respectively, with 9 bases between them. Per the germline V gene, CDR1 is MGHRA and CDR2 is YSYEKL. The CDR3 DNA sequence: TGCGCCAGCAGCCAAGATGCGAGTATTGGCTACACCTTC. It encodes CASSQDASIGYTF.

In this sample, this clonotype turned up many times. The V and J genes are TRBV20-1 and TRBJ1-5; D not resolved. Trimming took off 0 bases at V and 7 bases at J, with 31 bases between the two ends. The CDR3 sequence is 20 residues long. The V gene's germline CDR1 is DFQATT and CDR2 SNEGSKA (reference sequence). This CDR3 is CSARDAFKGPPNTGHQPQHF. Written as DNA, the CDR3 is TGCAGTGCTAGAGATGCCTTCAAAGGACCCCCTAATACCGGGCACCAGCCCCAGCATTTT.